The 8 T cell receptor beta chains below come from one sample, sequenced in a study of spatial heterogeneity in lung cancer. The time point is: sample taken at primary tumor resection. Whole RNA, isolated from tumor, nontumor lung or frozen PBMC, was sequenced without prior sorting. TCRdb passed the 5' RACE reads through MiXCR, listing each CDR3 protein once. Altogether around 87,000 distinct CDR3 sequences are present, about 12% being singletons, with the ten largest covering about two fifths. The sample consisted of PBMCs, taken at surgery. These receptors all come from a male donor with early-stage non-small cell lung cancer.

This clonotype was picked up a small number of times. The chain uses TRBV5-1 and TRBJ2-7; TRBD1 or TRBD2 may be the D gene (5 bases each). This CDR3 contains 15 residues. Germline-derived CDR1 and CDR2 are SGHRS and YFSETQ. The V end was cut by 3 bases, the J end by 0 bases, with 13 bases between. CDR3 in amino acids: CASSSRSGTSYEQYF. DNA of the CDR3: TGCGCCAGCAGCTCACGTTCGGGGACCTCCTACGAGCAGTACTTC.

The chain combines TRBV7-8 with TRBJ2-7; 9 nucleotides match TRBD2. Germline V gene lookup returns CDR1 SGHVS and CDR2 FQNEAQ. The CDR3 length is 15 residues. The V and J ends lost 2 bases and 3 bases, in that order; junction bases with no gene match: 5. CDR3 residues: CASSLSASGIYEQYF. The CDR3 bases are TGTGCCAGCAGCTTATCAGCTAGCGGGATCTACGAGCAGTACTTC.

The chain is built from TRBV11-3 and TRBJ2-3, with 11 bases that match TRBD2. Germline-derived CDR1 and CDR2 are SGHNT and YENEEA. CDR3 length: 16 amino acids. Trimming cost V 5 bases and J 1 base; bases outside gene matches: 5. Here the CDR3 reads CASSQGTSGRTDTQYF. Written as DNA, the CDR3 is TGTGCCAGCAGCCAAGGGACTAGCGGACGCACAGATACGCAGTATTTT.

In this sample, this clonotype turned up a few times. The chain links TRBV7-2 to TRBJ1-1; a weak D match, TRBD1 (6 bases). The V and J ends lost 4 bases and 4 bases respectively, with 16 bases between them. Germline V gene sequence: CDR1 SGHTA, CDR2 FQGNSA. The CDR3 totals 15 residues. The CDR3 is CASSSLVGAGTEAFF. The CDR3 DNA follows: TGTGCCAGCAGCTCATTGGTGGGGGCGGGCACTGAAGCTTTCTTT.

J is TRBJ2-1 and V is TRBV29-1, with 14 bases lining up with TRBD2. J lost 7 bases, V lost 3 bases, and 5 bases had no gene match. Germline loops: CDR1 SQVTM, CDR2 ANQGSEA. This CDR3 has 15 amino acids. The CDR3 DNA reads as TGCAGCGTTGAGGGGACTAGCGGGAGTTTAAATGAGCAGTTCTTC. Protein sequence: CSVEGTSGSLNEQFF.

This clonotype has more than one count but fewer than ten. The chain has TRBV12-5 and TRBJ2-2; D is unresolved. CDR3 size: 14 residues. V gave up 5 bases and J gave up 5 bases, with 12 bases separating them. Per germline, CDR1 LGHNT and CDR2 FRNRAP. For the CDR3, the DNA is TGTGCTAGTGGTCCAAACCTGTCGACCGGGGAGCTGTTTTTT. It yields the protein CASGPNLSTGELFF.

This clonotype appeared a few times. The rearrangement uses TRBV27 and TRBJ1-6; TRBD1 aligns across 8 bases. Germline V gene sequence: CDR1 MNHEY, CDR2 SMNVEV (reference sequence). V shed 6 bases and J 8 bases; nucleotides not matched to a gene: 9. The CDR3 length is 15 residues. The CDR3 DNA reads TGTGCCAGCAGCATCCTACAGGGGGTGGATTCACCCCTCCACTTT. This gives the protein CASSILQGVDSPLHF.

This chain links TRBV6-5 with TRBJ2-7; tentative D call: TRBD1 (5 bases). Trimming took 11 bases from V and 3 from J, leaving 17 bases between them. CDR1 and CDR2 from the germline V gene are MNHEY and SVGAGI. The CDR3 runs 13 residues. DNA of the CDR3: TGTGCCGCCGGCCAGGGCATCCTCTACGAGCAGTACTTC. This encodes CAAGQGILYEQYF.